A selection of T cell receptor beta chains follows, all from one sample in a study of T-cell reconstitution after alpha-beta-depleted transplantation in children. Using its own MiXCR run on the PCR reads, TCRdb lists one record per CDR3 protein. The sample lists around 700,000 distinct CDR3 sequences, 10% to 15% seen once, with 0.65% to 0.9% in the top ten. Here the sequenced sample was PBMCs, taken before TCRalphabeta/CD19-depleted stem cell transplant. These TCRs come from a girl between 2 and 10 years old with congenital amegakaryocytic thrombocytopenia, due to receive a stem cell transplant. Both conserved end residues are part of each CDR3. The D gene is left open where the match is weak. Rows give clone size only sometimes, using once, few, many, or a class for an expanded clone.

clone_size | d_call | j_call | v_call | cdr3_aa | cdr3_nt
. | . | TRBJ2-3 | TRBV9 | CASSVLRVTDTQYF | TGTGCCAGCAGCGTACTGCGGGTCACAGATACGCAGTATTTT
. | TRBD1 | TRBJ2-4 | TRBV2 | CASHGQGANIQYF | TGTGCCAGTCATGGACAGGGGGCGAACATTCAGTACTTC
few | . | TRBJ1-5 | TRBV6-1 | CATETGRQPQHF | TGTGCCACCGAAACAGGGCGTCAGCCCCAGCATTTT
many | TRBD2 | TRBJ2-1 | TRBV20-1 | CSADPAGGSYNEQFF | TGCAGTGCCGACCCAGCGGGAGGCTCCTACAATGAGCAGTTCTTC
many | TRBD2 | TRBJ2-2 | TRBV5-1 | CASSLLHGTSTWTQNTGELFF | TGCGCCAGCAGCTTGTTACACGGGACTAGTACTTGGACACAAAACACCGGGGAGCTGTTTTTT
. | TRBD1 | TRBJ1-2 | TRBV5-1 | CASSHSPGQANYGYTF | TGCGCCAGCAGCCATTCCCCCGGACAGGCTAACTATGGCTACACCTTC
few | TRBD1 | TRBJ2-1 | TRBV9 | CASSVETGGFHEQFF | TGTGCCAGCAGCGTAGAGACAGGGGGCTTCCATGAGCAGTTCTTC
many | . | TRBJ2-7 | TRBV6-1 | CASSFIGGYEQYF | TGTGCCAGCAGCTTTATCGGCGGCTACGAGCAGTACTTC
. | . | TRBJ2-7 | TRBV28 | CASSSLYPGADSYEQYF | TGTGCCAGCAGCTCCCTCTACCCCGGGGCCGACTCCTACGAGCAGTACTTC
few | . | TRBJ2-1 | TRBV15 | CATSSRDLPEFF | TGTGCCACCAGCTCCCGGGACTTACCCGAGTTCTTC
many | TRBD1 | TRBJ2-3 | TRBV29-1 | CSVADRGGGDTQYF | TGCAGCGTTGCGGACAGGGGCGGAGGAGATACGCAGTATTTT
many | . | TRBJ2-4 | TRBV20-1 | CSARELAKNIQYF | TGCAGTGCTAGAGAGCTAGCCAAAAACATTCAGTACTTC
. | TRBD2 | TRBJ2-2 | TRBV20-1 | CSATVAGANTGELFF | TGCAGTGCTACCGTAGCGGGCGCGAACACCGGGGAGCTGTTTTTT
. | TRBD2 | TRBJ2-7 | TRBV20-1 | CSFRGDYEQYF | TGCAGTTTTCGGGGGGACTACGAGCAGTACTTC
few | TRBD2 | TRBJ2-1 | TRBV7-9 | CASSPREGRNNEQFF | TGTGCCAGCAGCCCGCGGGAGGGCCGAAACAATGAGCAGTTCTTC
many | TRBD2 | TRBJ2-1 | TRBV7-3 | CASSFGLAGIYNEQFF | TGTGCCAGCAGCTTTGGACTAGCGGGGATCTACAATGAGCAGTTCTTC
few | . | TRBJ1-1 | TRBV5-1 | CASSLGDFLAGFNTEAFF | TGCGCCAGCAGCTTGGGTGACTTCTTAGCAGGGTTTAACACTGAAGCTTTCTTT
many | . | TRBJ2-1 | TRBV12-3/TRBV12-4 | CATKSGAGAVYNEQFF | TGTGCCACCAAAAGCGGTGCGGGGGCGGTATACAATGAGCAGTTCTTC
many | . | TRBJ2-7 | TRBV20-1 | CSARSTAVYEQYF | TGCAGTGCTAGATCCACGGCGGTCTACGAGCAGTACTTC
few | TRBD2 | TRBJ2-1 | TRBV5-1 | CASSLAPLGSGIGDEQFF | TGCGCCAGCAGCTTGGCCCCCCTAGGTAGCGGGATTGGGGATGAGCAGTTCTTC
. | . | TRBJ2-5 | TRBV20-1 | CSARDLRGEVRETQYF | TGCAGTGCTAGAGATCTTAGGGGAGAGGTTCGAGAGACCCAGTACTTC
many | TRBD2 | TRBJ2-1 | TRBV10-3 | CAIRASGNDNEQFF | TGTGCCATCAGAGCTAGCGGAAACGACAATGAGCAGTTCTTC
many | . | TRBJ1-6 | TRBV24-1 | CATSRKAHSDYRYNSPLHF | TGTGCCACCAGTCGTAAAGCCCACAGCGACTACCGCTATAATTCACCCCTCCACTTT
many | TRBD1 | TRBJ1-2 | TRBV4-1 | CASSPTGTGPGAYGYTF | TGCGCCAGCAGCCCTACCGGGACAGGCCCAGGAGCCTATGGCTACACCTTC
few | . | TRBJ1-4 | TRBV5-1 | CASSLSTAFGEKLFF | TGCGCCAGCAGCTTGTCGACAGCTTTTGGAGAAAAACTGTTTTTT
. | . | TRBJ1-5 | TRBV19 | CASKGLGSNQPQHF | TGTGCCAGTAAAGGTCTTGGAAGCAATCAGCCCCAGCATTTT
. | . | TRBJ2-1 | TRBV20-1 | CSARVPHEQFF | TGCAGTGCTAGAGTTCCTCATGAGCAGTTCTTC
. | . | TRBJ2-7 | TRBV5-1 | CASSLIEAASYEQYF | TGCGCCAGCAGCTTGATCGAAGCCGCCTCCTACGAGCAGTACTTC
many | . | TRBJ1-5 | TRBV4-1 | CASSQGPLTQPQHF | TGCGCCAGCAGCCAAGGACCCCTTACTCAGCCCCAGCATTTT
many | . | TRBJ2-7 | TRBV6-6 | CASSHDREQYF | TGTGCCAGCAGCCACGACCGGGAGCAGTACTTC
many | . | TRBJ1-1 | TRBV20-1 | CSAREAVGSVLPEAFF | TGCAGTGCTAGAGAGGCCGTGGGCAGTGTTCTCCCTGAAGCTTTCTTT
. | . | TRBJ2-7 | TRBV5-1 | CASGRDTSYELYF | TGCGCCAGCGGCCGGGACACATCCTACGAGCTGTACTTC
few | TRBD2 | TRBJ2-1 | TRBV18 | CASSLYSGRASEQFF | TGTGCCAGCTCACTTTATAGCGGGAGGGCCTCTGAGCAGTTCTTC
many | . | TRBJ2-1 | TRBV29-1 | CSGGYPEQFF | TGCAGCGGGGGTTACCCTGAGCAGTTCTTC
few | . | TRBJ1-2 | TRBV10-2 | CASSADITYGYTF | TGCGCCAGCAGCGCAGACATTACCTATGGCTACACCTTC
. | . | TRBJ1-2 | TRBV29-1 | CSVESGTPGYTF | TGCAGCGTTGAAAGTGGAACGCCTGGCTACACCTTC
few | . | TRBJ2-5 | TRBV2 | CASSEAGHLGETQYF | TGTGCCAGCAGTGAAGCGGGACACCTCGGGGAGACCCAGTACTTC
. | . | TRBJ2-5 | TRBV10-3 | CAISQRVQETQYF | TGTGCCATCAGCCAGCGGGTTCAAGAGACCCAGTACTTC
many | TRBD2 | TRBJ2-1 | TRBV20-1 | CSASRLAGGYEQFF | TGCAGTGCTAGTAGACTAGCGGGAGGCTATGAGCAGTTCTTC
. | . | TRBJ2-2 | TRBV20-1 | CSARDPWPGSTNTGELFF | TGCAGTGCTAGAGATCCCTGGCCCGGCAGTACGAACACCGGGGAGCTGTTTTTT
. | . | TRBJ2-1 | TRBV21-1 | CASSNNTGGHTGGQYNEQFF | TGTGCCAGCAGCAATAACACAGGGGGCCATACGGGCGGCCAGTACAATGAGCAGTTCTTC
few | TRBD2 | TRBJ2-1 | TRBV7-9 | CASSHRLAGVTYNEQFF | TGTGCCAGCAGCCATCGACTAGCGGGAGTCACCTACAATGAGCAGTTCTTC
. | . | TRBJ2-2 | TRBV30 | CASNRMGELFF | TGTGCCTCCAATAGGATGGGGGAGCTGTTTTTT
. | . | TRBJ2-3 | TRBV29-1 | CSAGKPGLSTDTQYF | TGCAGCGCCGGTAAACCGGGACTGAGCACAGATACGCAGTATTTT
few | TRBD1 | TRBJ2-7 | TRBV20-1 | CSARDRDRPYEQYF | TGCAGTGCTAGAGACCGGGACAGGCCCTACGAGCAGTACTTC
many | . | TRBJ1-3 | TRBV29-1 | CSVEDPRSGNTIYF | TGCAGCGTTGAAGATCCCCGCTCTGGAAACACCATATATTTT
few | . | TRBJ2-1 | TRBV5-5 | CASSLSVSKTFNEQFF | TGTGCCAGCAGCTTGTCGGTCTCCAAAACCTTCAATGAGCAGTTCTTC
many | TRBD1 | TRBJ2-5 | TRBV5-1 | CASSFTGTGTQETQYF | TGCGCCAGCAGCTTTACCGGGACAGGGACTCAAGAGACCCAGTACTTC
. | . | TRBJ1-1 | TRBV29-1 | CSVRIGAHRGVNTEAFF | TGCAGCGTGAGAATAGGGGCCCACCGTGGGGTGAACACTGAAGCTTTCTTT
. | TRBD2 | TRBJ2-7 | TRBV20-1 | CSASSGLAGAYEQYF | TGCAGTGCTAGCTCTGGACTAGCGGGAGCCTACGAGCAGTACTTC
. | . | TRBJ1-1 | TRBV5-1 | CASSLESTANTEAFF | TGCGCCAGCAGCTTGGAATCGACAGCGAACACTGAAGCTTTCTTT
many | . | TRBJ2-1 | TRBV27 | CASSSLGTGVNEQFF | TGTGCCAGCAGTTCACTGGGGACTGGGGTCAATGAGCAGTTCTTC
many | TRBD1 | TRBJ1-1 | TRBV27 | CASSSSRTGSTEAFF | TGTGCCAGCAGTTCCTCCCGGACAGGGTCTACTGAAGCTTTCTTT
many | . | TRBJ2-1 | TRBV24-1 | CATSEGTSREQFF | TGTGCCACCAGTGAAGGTACTAGCCGTGAGCAGTTCTTC
many | TRBD2 | TRBJ2-3 | TRBV5-1 | CASSLAGLAGADTQYF | TGCGCCAGCAGCTTGGCCGGGCTAGCGGGAGCAGATACGCAGTATTTT
few | TRBD1 | TRBJ2-1 | TRBV28 | CAISPQGAWGHYNEQFF | TGTGCCATCTCCCCCCAGGGGGCGTGGGGACACTACAATGAGCAGTTCTTC
few | . | TRBJ2-2 | TRBV12-3/TRBV12-4 | CASSPTTPTPELFF | TGTGCCAGCAGCCCGACAACCCCAACCCCGGAGCTGTTTTTT
few | . | TRBJ1-6 | TRBV2 | CASSDEYRLYSPLHF | TGTGCCAGCAGTGACGAATACAGGCTCTATTCACCCCTCCACTTT
. | . | TRBJ2-7 | TRBV6-5 | CASSLLTASSYEQYF | TGTGCCAGCAGTTTGTTGACGGCGAGCTCCTACGAGCAGTACTTC